This T cell receptor beta chain was observed in a study of graft-versus-host responses after intestinal transplantation. Study background: Once they had received anti-thymocyte globulin induction, all recipients took tacrolimus and steroids for approximately three years. General observations from the study: Allografts of one patient group, those with graft-donor T cell macrochimerism, had high graft-versus-host to host-versus-graft clonal ratios.

V was trimmed by 4 bases and J by 4 bases, leaving 13 bases between them. This CDR3 is built from 14 residues. Germline values: CDR1 SGHDT, CDR2 YYEEEE. Generated by immunoSEQ multiplex PCR, the TCRdb table keeps only in-frame clones and is missing some. The sample holds about 120,000 clones, 85% to 95% seen once. A word on this clone: Its antigen is as yet unknown.

Material: unstimulated CD8+ T cells sorted from spleen or lymph node cells, obtained before intestinal transplant. This clonotype was sampled from a human donor who received an intestinal transplant. The chain has TRBV5-6 and TRBJ2-3, with D perhaps given as TRBD1 or TRBD2 (5 bases each). The CDR3 loop is CASSAEGHPDTQYF. For the CDR3, the DNA is TGTGCCAGCAGCGCTGAGGGGCATCCAGATACGCAGTATTTT.